This entry is about one TCR beta chain. The sample comes from a study of blood T cell repertoires in COVID-19. Original processing notes: Amplification with reference gene primers provided the estimates of nucleated cell counts. The data were produced by immunoSEQ multiplex PCR, yet TCRdb's version contains in-frame clones alone and is incomplete. That table gives V, J and clone size, and the DNA gave D and trimming. The sample yields 300,000 to 450,000 clones, about 90% seen once. In Cohort 3, a recovered donor had either two negative PCRs, clearance, or symptom resolution. This clonotype originated in a woman between 25 and 40 years old who had recovered from COVID-19. The sample taken for sequencing was PBMCs or T cells enriched from blood (not recorded which).

CDR3 region: CASSSGAGGITYEQYF. The CDR3 region has the DNA TGTGCCAGCAGCTCGGGGGCAGGGGGGATTACCTACGAGCAGTACTTC. This chain joins TRBV7-2 and TRBJ2-7, with D possibly matching TRBD1 (7 bases). Germline values: CDR1 SGHTA, CDR2 FQGNSA. The CDR3 covers 16 residues. V lost 4 bases and J lost 2, with 18 bases in between.